This passage covers 7 T cell receptor beta chains from one sample sequenced in a study of shared clonotypes between healthy human individuals. Only in-frame clones appear in the TCRdb table, and some are missing; sequencing was by immunoSEQ multiplex PCR. The sample includes about 2 million clones, about 95% of them seen just once. Terminally differentiated effector memory CD45RA+ cells were excluded by CCR7 positive selection of CD45RO-negative cells. The sequenced sample consisted of naive CD8+ T cells sorted from blood. Receptors were obtained from a young man in good health.

The rearrangement uses TRBV10-1 and TRBJ2-7; 9 nucleotides line up with TRBD1. V trimming: 3 bases; J trimming: 6 bases; junction bases outside the gene matches: 6. This CDR3 comprises 14 residues. Germline V gene data show CDR1 as WNHNN and CDR2 as SYGVQD (reference sequence). The CDR3 DNA sequence: TGCGCCAGCAGTGACTCGGGACAGGGTGGCGAGCAGTACTTC. It yields the protein CASSDSGQGGEQYF.

This clone showed up just a few times. Other DNA sequences in this specimen translate into the identical CDR3. The chain joins TRBV6-5 to TRBJ1-5, with TRBD1 identical over 7 bases. CDR1 is MNHEY and CDR2 is SVGAGI in the germline V gene. The V gene end was trimmed by 8 bases and the J gene end by 4 bases; junction bases not matched to a gene: 5. This CDR3 comprises 13 residues. The CDR3 spells CASQGGLNQPQHF. CDR3 sequence (DNA): TGTGCCAGCCAGGGGGGCCTAAATCAGCCCCAGCATTTT.

This clone was found once. The rearrangement uses TRBV15 and TRBJ2-7; D may be TRBD1 (5 bases). The V end lost 0 bases, the J end lost 2 bases, and 14 bases lay between the germline ends. Germline assignment: CDR1 LNHNV and CDR2 YYDKDF (reference sequence). The CDR3 contains 16 residues. The CDR3 DNA reads TGTGCCACCAGCAGAGATGGTTTCGACAGTACCTACGAGCAGTACTTC. Translating gives CATSRDGFDSTYEQYF. Together with reference TRBV15 and TRBJ2-7, the CDR3 gives the full variable domain: DAMVIQNPRYQVTQFGKPVTLSCSQTLNHNVMYWYQQKSSQAPKLLFHYYDKDFNNEADTPDNFQSRRPNTSFCFLDIRSPGLGDTAMYLCATSRDGFDSTYEQYFGPGTRLTVT.

The chain is built from TRBV19 and TRBJ1-1; D remains unclear. The V end was cut by 2 bases, the J end by 4 bases, with 8 bases between. This CDR3 spans 13 amino acids. Germline V CDR1 and CDR2: LNHDA, SQIVND (reference sequence). DNA of the CDR3: TGTGCCAGTAGTATACTGGACGGCACTGAAGCTTTCTTT. Translation: CASSILDGTEAFF.

The chain recombines TRBV13 with TRBJ2-3, with D maybe TRBD2 (5 bases). Germline assignment: CDR1 PRHDT and CDR2 FYEKMQ (reference sequence). The V end was cut by 2 bases, the J end by 5 bases, with 11 bases between. The CDR3 consists of 14 residues. The CDR3 region is CASSLRWEKDTQYF. The CDR3 DNA is TGTGCCAGCAGCTTAAGGTGGGAGAAAGATACGCAGTATTTT. Full variable domain (remainder filled in from reference TRBV13 and TRBJ2-3): AAGVIQSPRHLIKEKRETATLKCYPIPRHDTVYWYQQGPGQDPQFLISFYEKMQSDKGSIPDRFSAQQFSDYHSELNMSSLELGDSALYFCASSLRWEKDTQYFGPGTRLTVL.

The rearrangement uses TRBV7-9 and TRBJ2-1, with 11 bases aligning to TRBD2. V shed 2 bases and J 7 bases; nucleotides not matched to a gene: 7. This CDR3 region has 16 residues. Per germline, CDR1 SEHNR and CDR2 FQNEAQ (reference sequence). The CDR3 protein is CASSLLQLAGVNEQFF. The CDR3, as DNA: TGTGCCAGCAGCTTACTACAACTAGCGGGAGTTAATGAGCAGTTCTTC. The full variable domain, completed using reference TRBV7-9 and TRBJ2-1, is DTGVSQNPRHKITKRGQNVTFRCDPISEHNRLYWYRQTLGQGPEFLTYFQNEAQLEKSRLLSDRFSAERPKGSFSTLEIQRTEQGDSAMYLCASSLLQLAGVNEQFFGPGTRLTVL.

The V call is TRBV19, the J call TRBJ2-7; 8 positions match TRBD1. The V gene end was trimmed by 3 bases and the J gene end by 4 bases; junction bases not matched to a gene: 11. Germline V gene sequence: CDR1 LNHDA, CDR2 SQIVND (reference sequence). The CDR3 consists of 16 residues. The chain's CDR3 is CASSIDQGAKWYEQYF. The CDR3 DNA follows: TGTGCCAGTAGTATCGATCAGGGGGCCAAATGGTACGAGCAGTACTTC.